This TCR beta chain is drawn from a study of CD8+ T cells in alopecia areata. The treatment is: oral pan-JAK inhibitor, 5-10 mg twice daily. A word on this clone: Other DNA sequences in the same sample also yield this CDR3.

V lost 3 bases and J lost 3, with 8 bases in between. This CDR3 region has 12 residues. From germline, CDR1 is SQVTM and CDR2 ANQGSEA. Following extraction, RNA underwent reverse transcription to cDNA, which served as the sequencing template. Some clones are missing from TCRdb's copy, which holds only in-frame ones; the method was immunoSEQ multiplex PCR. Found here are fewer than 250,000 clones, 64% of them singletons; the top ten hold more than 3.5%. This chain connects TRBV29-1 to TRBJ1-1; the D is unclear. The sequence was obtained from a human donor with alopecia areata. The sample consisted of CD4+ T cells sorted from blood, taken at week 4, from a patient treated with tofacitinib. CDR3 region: CSVDPRDTEAFF. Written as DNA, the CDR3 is TGCAGCGTTGATCCTAGGGACACTGAAGCTTTCTTT.